The subject of this entry is one TCR beta chain. This record comes from a study of shared clonotypes between healthy human individuals. Germline lookup yields CDR1 LNHDA and CDR2 SQIVND (reference sequence). J lost 4 bases, V lost 5 bases, and 7 bases had no gene match. The CDR3 extends over 17 amino acids. TCRdb's copy holds only in-frame clones and misses some; the assay was immunoSEQ multiplex PCR. The sample shows about 2.4 million clones, 90% to 95% of them seen only once. V gene TRBV19 combines with J gene TRBJ2-1, with 14 bases lining up with TRBD2. Sequencing was performed on naive CD4+ T cells sorted from blood. Described subset: CD45RA+ positively selected. This TCR came from a man between 18 and 35 years old in good health. CDR3 DNA: TGTGCCAGTAGTTATCCGGGACTAGCGGGGGAGTACAATGAGCAGTTCTTC. As protein: CASSYPGLAGEYNEQFF.